These 10 T cell receptor beta chains originate from one sample sequenced in a study of T cell repertoires in cytomegalovirus infection. A single record per CDR3 protein comes from TCRdb applying MiXCR to the reads. The sample lists under 300,000 distinct CDR3 sequences; approximately 17% were seen once. The sample consisted of CD8+ T cells from PBMCs. These receptors came from a human donor in good health (CMV status not recorded). Some clones in this sample may be carry-over from other donors' samples.

The chain recombines TRBV5-6 with TRBJ2-7; D is unresolved. Germline CDR1 SGHDT, CDR2 YYEEEE. The V end lost 2 bases, the J end lost 5 bases, and 17 bases lay between the germline ends. CDR3 size: 15 residues. The CDR3 DNA sequence: TGTGCCAGCAGCTTAGAACGCGTCCGGATGCACGAGCAGTACTTC. Translation: CASSLERVRMHEQYF.

This clonotype was observed a handful of times. The V and J genes are TRBV20-1 and TRBJ1-5; D is perhaps TRBD1 (6 bases). The ends were cut back, 0 bases at V and 0 bases at J, with 12 bases in the middle. The CDR3 contains 16 residues. Looked up from germline, CDR1 is DFQATT and CDR2 is SNEGSKA (reference sequence). The CDR3 nucleotides are TGCAGTGCTAGAGATCTAACAGGGCTTAGCAATCAGCCCCAGCATTTT. Amino acid sequence: CSARDLTGLSNQPQHF.

The chain combines TRBV5-6 with TRBJ2-7; D is unresolved. The V and J ends lost 0 bases and 0 bases respectively, with 13 bases between them. The CDR3 is 16 residues long. Germline V gene lookup returns CDR1 SGHDT and CDR2 YYEEEE. CDR3 DNA: TGTGCCAGCAGCTTGGCGGGTACCATAAGCTCCTACGAGCAGTACTTC. This sequence encodes CASSLAGTISSYEQYF.

The chain is built from TRBV7-9 and TRBJ2-1; no firm D call. Germline CDR1 SEHNR, CDR2 FQNEAQ (reference sequence). Deletions cut 1 base from V and 0 bases from J, with 10 bases between. The CDR3 spans 16 residues. CDR3 in DNA: TGTGCCAGCAGCTTAGGCTCTCCGAGCTCCTACAATGAGCAGTTCTTC. This encodes CASSLGSPSSYNEQFF.

This clonotype was found a few times. The chain has TRBV20-1 and TRBJ1-1; D may be TRBD1 (5 bases). Germline CDR1 reads DFQATT; CDR2 reads SNEGSKA (reference sequence). V was cut by 3 bases and J by 1 base, with 21 bases left in between. The CDR3 runs 17 residues. The CDR3 loop reads CSASLGATTLTNTEAFF. In DNA form, the CDR3 reads TGCAGTGCTAGTTTAGGGGCGACGACCCTGACGAACACTGAAGCTTTCTTT.

The V call is TRBV19, the J call TRBJ2-7, with D unclear. The germline gives CDR1 LNHDA, CDR2 SQIVND (reference sequence). This CDR3 contains 15 residues. Trimming left V 2 bases short and J 1 base short, with 12 bases between. DNA of the CDR3: TGTGCCAGTAGTATAAACACACTCCTTTCCTACGAGCAGTACTTC. Translation gives CASSINTLLSYEQYF.

In its sample, this clonotype was seen a few times. The gene calls are TRBV12-3 or TRBV12-4 and TRBJ2-3, with no clear D. CDR3 size: 14 residues. Deletions cut 3 bases from V and 0 bases from J, with 7 bases between. The CDR3 nucleotides read TGTGCCAGCAGTTTCAAGATAAGCACAGATACGCAGTATTTT. Translated, it gives CASSFKISTDTQYF.

This clonotype has ten or more counts. The genes are TRBV28 and TRBJ2-2; 10 bases line up with TRBD2. The J segment lost 6 bases and the V segment lost 4 bases, leaving 2 bases of the junction unmatched. Germline V gives CDR1 MDHEN, CDR2 SYDVKM. CDR3 length equals 14 residues. The CDR3 loop reads CASSSSGGAGELFF. The DNA of the CDR3 is TGTGCCAGCAGTTCGAGCGGGGGGGCCGGGGAGCTGTTTTTT.

This clonotype has only a few counts. V is TRBV7-9 and J is TRBJ2-3, with 7 nucleotides matching TRBD1. V trimming: 6 bases; J trimming: 2 bases; junction bases outside the gene matches: 11. This CDR3 spans 16 amino acids. CDR1 is SEHNR and CDR2 is FQNEAQ in the germline V gene (reference sequence). The CDR3 is CASRSSGTVVTDTQYF. CDR3 coding DNA: TGTGCCAGCAGGTCCTCCGGGACAGTGGTCACAGATACGCAGTATTTT.

This clonotype was seen more than once but under ten times. This chain uses TRBV29-1 with TRBJ1-3; 9 bases fit TRBD1. V trimming: 6 bases; J trimming: 4 bases; junction bases outside the gene matches: 4. Germline loops: CDR1 SQVTM, CDR2 ANQGSEA. This CDR3 is 13 amino acids long. This CDR3 is CSVGQGDGNTIYF. The CDR3 bases are TGCAGCGTGGGACAGGGAGACGGAAACACCATATATTTT.